This TCR beta chain was observed in a study of monozygotic twins with inflammatory bowel disease. Germline CDR1 MNHEY, CDR2 SVGEGT. The CDR3 sequence is 14 residues long. TCRalpha and TCRbeta cDNA went through nested PCRs of approximately 17 and 9 cycles, two in total. After re-calling the 5' RACE reads, TCRdb lists one entry per CDR3 protein, DNA absent. This repertoire includes about 300,000 distinct CDR3 sequences. Of note for this clonotype: The antigen is unknown.

The authors isolated total RNA from whole blood without sorting T cells. Study-level points and caveats: Using the inverse Simpson index, IBD patients had lower TCRbeta diversity than healthy co-twins.

The sample comprised blood. The TCR sequence derives from a human donor with ulcerative colitis or Crohn's disease, or a healthy co-twin of an affected twin (not recorded which). The V call is TRBV6-2 or TRBV6-3, the J call TRBJ2-1; TCRdb gives TRBD1 as the D gene, but with no DNA this cannot be confirmed. The CDR3 sequence is CASSYRERNNEQFF.